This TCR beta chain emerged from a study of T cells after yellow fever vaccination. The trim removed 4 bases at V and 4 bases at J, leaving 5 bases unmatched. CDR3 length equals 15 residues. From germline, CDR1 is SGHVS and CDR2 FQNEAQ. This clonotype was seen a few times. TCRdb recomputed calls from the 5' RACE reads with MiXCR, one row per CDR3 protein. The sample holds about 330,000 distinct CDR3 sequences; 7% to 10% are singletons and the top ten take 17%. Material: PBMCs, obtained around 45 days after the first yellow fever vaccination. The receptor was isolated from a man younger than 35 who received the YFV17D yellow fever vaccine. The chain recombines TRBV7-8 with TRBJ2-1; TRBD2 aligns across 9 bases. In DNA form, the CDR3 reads TGTGCCAGCAGCTACACGAGCGGGGGGTACAATGAGCAGTTCTTC. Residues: CASSYTSGGYNEQFF.